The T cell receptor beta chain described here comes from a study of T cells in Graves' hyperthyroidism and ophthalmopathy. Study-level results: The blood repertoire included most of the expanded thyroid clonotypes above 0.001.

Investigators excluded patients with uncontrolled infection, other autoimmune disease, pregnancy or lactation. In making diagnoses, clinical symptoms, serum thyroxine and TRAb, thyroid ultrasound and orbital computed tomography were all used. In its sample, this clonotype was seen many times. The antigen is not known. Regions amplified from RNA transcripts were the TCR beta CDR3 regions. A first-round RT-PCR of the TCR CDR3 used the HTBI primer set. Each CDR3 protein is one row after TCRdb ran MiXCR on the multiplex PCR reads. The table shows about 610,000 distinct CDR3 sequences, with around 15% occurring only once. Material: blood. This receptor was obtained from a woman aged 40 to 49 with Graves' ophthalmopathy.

CDR3 in amino acids: CASSLGGAQETQYF. The CDR3 region has the DNA TGTGCCAGCAGCTTGGGGGGAGCCCAAGAGACCCAGTACTTC. The chain uses TRBV7-9 and TRBJ2-5; possible D gene TRBD2, 6 bases. This CDR3 spans 14 amino acids. Germline assignment: CDR1 SEHNR and CDR2 FQNEAQ (reference sequence). Trimming left V 3 bases short and J 1 base short, with 9 bases between.